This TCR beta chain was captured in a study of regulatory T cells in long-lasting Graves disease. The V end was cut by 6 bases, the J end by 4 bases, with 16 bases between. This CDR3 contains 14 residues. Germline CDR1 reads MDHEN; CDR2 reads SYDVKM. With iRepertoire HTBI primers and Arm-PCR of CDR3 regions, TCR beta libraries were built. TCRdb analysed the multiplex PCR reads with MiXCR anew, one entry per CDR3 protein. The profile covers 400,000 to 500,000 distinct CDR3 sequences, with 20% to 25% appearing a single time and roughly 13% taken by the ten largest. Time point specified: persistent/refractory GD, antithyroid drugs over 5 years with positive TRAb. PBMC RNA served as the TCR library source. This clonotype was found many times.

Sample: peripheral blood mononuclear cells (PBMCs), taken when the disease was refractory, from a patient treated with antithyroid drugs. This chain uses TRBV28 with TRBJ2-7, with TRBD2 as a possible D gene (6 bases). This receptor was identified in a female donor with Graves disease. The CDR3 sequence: CASSVEGFIYEQYF. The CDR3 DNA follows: TGTGCCAGCAGCGTGGAGGGCTTTATATACGAGCAGTACTTC.